These 26 T cell receptor beta chains share one sample of origin, sequenced in a study of T cell responses to AZD1222 COVID-19 vaccine. Sequencing was performed with immunoSEQ multiplex PCR; in TCRdb, only in-frame clones are kept and a portion is missing. The table lists about 140,000 clones, 75% to 95% of them singletons. The sample consisted of peripheral blood, taken 28 days after the second dose of the MenACWY control vaccine. The receptors originated from an adult who received the MenACWY meningococcal vaccine as a control.

The rearrangement joins TRBV7-2 to TRBJ2-2, with no clear D. From germline, CDR1 is SGHTA and CDR2 FQGNSA. V lost 4 bases and J 11 bases, leaving 17 bases between the germline ends. The CDR3 spans 14 residues. Here the CDR3 reads CASSSTDNSQELFF. CDR3 in DNA: TGTGCCAGCAGCTCCACAGATAATTCTCAAGAGCTGTTTTTT. Using reference TRBV7-2 and TRBJ2-2 for the parts outside the CDR3, the full variable domain is GAGVSQSPSNKVTEKGKDVELRCDPISGHTALYWYRQSLGQGLEFLIYFQGNSAPDKSGLPSDRFSAERTGGSVSTLTIQRTQQEDSAVYLCASSSTDNSQELFFGEGSRLTVL.

The chain couples TRBV9 to TRBJ2-1, with D hard to call. Germline CDR1 and CDR2: SGDLS and YYNGEE. Trimming took 2 bases from V and 0 from J, leaving 6 bases between them. The CDR3 extends over 14 amino acids. CDR3 sequence (DNA): TGTGCCAGCAGCGTCTCTAGCTCCTACAATGAGCAGTTCTTC. This codes for CASSVSSSYNEQFF. Full variable domain (remainder filled in from reference TRBV9 and TRBJ2-1): DSGVTQTPKHLITATGQRVTLRCSPRSGDLSVYWYQQSLDQGLQFLIQYYNGEERAKGNILERFSAQQFPDLHSELNLSSLELGDSALYFCASSVSSSYNEQFFGPGTRLTVL.

The J gene is TRBJ2-7, the V gene TRBV6-2 or TRBV6-3; TRBD2 matches at 8 bases. V was clipped by 2 bases and J by 3 bases; unmatched bases: 6. CDR1 MNHEY and CDR2 SVGEGT come from the germline V gene. The CDR3 covers 15 residues. The DNA for the CDR3 is TGTGCCAGCAGTTACCGCAGCGGGAGAAGCTACGAGCAGTACTTC. As protein: CASSYRSGRSYEQYF.

The chain has TRBV10-2 and TRBJ2-3, with TRBD2 matching over 9 bases. CDR1 and CDR2 (germline): WSHSY, SAAADI. V lost 8 bases to trimming and J lost 0 bases; unmatched junction nucleotides: 6. The CDR3 loop spans 15 amino acids. The CDR3 DNA reads TGCGCCAGCCGATCGACTAGCGGTAGCACAGATACGCAGTATTTT. Translation gives CASRSTSGSTDTQYF.

The genes are TRBV3-1 (or the pseudogene TRBV3-2) and TRBJ2-2; 7 bases align to TRBD2. CDR1 is LGHDT, CDR2 YNNKEL, per germline (reference sequence). CDR3 size: 15 residues. Trimming took 8 bases from V and 6 from J; bases not matched to a gene: 12. The CDR3 loop reads CASGWKGGMAGELFF. The CDR3 nucleotides read TGTGCCAGCGGATGGAAGGGAGGGATGGCCGGGGAGCTGTTTTTT.

The chain links TRBV19 to TRBJ2-1; TRBD2 agrees at 14 bases. The CDR3 is made up of 15 amino acids. Trimming removed 6 bases from V and 8 bases from J; junction bases left unmatched: 6. Germline V gives CDR1 LNHDA, CDR2 SQIVND (reference sequence). The CDR3 DNA reads TGTGCCAGTAGGGACCCGGGACTAGCGGGAGATGAGCAGTTCTTC. Encoded protein: CASRDPGLAGDEQFF.

The chain joins TRBV10-1 to TRBJ2-1; 7 bases align to TRBD1. Germline CDR1 reads WNHNN; CDR2 reads SYGVQD (reference sequence). The CDR3 sequence is 15 residues long. V was clipped by 4 bases and J by 4 bases; unmatched bases: 7. CDR3 sequence: CASSATGVTYNEQFF. The DNA for the CDR3 is TGCGCCAGCAGTGCAACAGGGGTCACATACAATGAGCAGTTCTTC.

The genes are TRBV5-1 and TRBJ1-4; a weak D match, TRBD1 (5 bases). The CDR3 contains 14 residues. The germline V and J ends were trimmed by 0 bases and 6 bases, with 9 bases remaining between them. Germline loops: CDR1 SGHRS, CDR2 YFSETQ. CDR3 protein: CASSLGRGDEKLFF. CDR3 in DNA: TGCGCCAGCAGCTTGGGGAGGGGAGATGAAAAACTGTTTTTT.

The J gene is TRBJ2-7, the V gene TRBV5-1; a weak D match, TRBD1 (6 bases). Trimming shortened V by 2 bases and J by 9 bases, and 15 bases separated the two germline ends. The CDR3 loop spans 13 amino acids. Per the germline V gene, CDR1 is SGHRS and CDR2 is YFSETQ. The CDR3: CASSLNRATRQYF. DNA of the CDR3: TGCGCCAGCAGCTTAAACAGGGCCACGCGGCAGTACTTC.

The gene calls are TRBV30 and TRBJ2-7, with D possibly being TRBD1 (6 bases). This CDR3 comprises 13 residues. The V and J ends lost 5 bases and 4 bases respectively, with 15 bases between them. CDR1 is GTSNPN and CDR2 is SVGIG in the germline V gene (reference sequence). The CDR3 protein is CAWGEGVAYEQYF. DNA of the CDR3: TGTGCCTGGGGAGAGGGGGTGGCGTACGAGCAGTACTTC.

V gene TRBV6-5 combines with J gene TRBJ1-2, with a tentative D call TRBD1 (5 bases). The V end lost 5 bases, the J end lost 4 bases, and 14 bases lay between the germline ends. Looked up from germline, CDR1 is MNHEY and CDR2 is SVGAGI. The CDR3 has 14 residues. The DNA of the CDR3 is TGTGCCAGCAGTACTCAGGGAATGGGCTATGGCTACACCTTC. This encodes CASSTQGMGYGYTF.

CDR3 region: CASSREHEQYF. Written as DNA, the CDR3 is TGTGCCAGCTCACGCGAGCACGAGCAGTACTTC. V usage is TRBV18 and J usage is TRBJ2-7; D is uncertain. CDR1 is KGHSH and CDR2 is LQKENI in the germline V gene. V lost 4 bases to trimming and J lost 5 bases, with 6 bases between them. The CDR3 is 11 amino acids.

CDR3 loop: CARSLGTGFDEQYF. DNA of the CDR3: TGTGCCAGAAGCTTAGGGACAGGGTTTGACGAGCAGTACTTC. This chain links TRBV7-5 with TRBJ2-7; the table's TRBD1 call for D was not verified on the DNA. TRBV7-5 is shown as a pseudogene. This CDR3 comprises 14 residues.

J is TRBJ1-4 and V is TRBV4-1; D is uncertain. CDR3 length: 15 residues. Germline V gene sequence: CDR1 MGHRA, CDR2 YSYEKL. The V gene lost 8 bases and the J gene lost 8 bases, with 21 bases spanning the gap. The CDR3 loop reads CASSWVAEGLEKLFF. The CDR3 coding sequence is TGCGCCAGCTCATGGGTGGCAGAGGGATTGGAAAAACTGTTTTTT.

The J gene is TRBJ1-5, the V gene TRBV21-1; the DNA was not compared with TRBD1, the D call given in the table. TRBV21-1 is a documented pseudogene. This CDR3 is built from 17 residues. The DNA for the CDR3 is TGTGCCAGCAGCAAAAGTGGGACAGGCCCGCTCAATCAGCCCCAGCATTTT. This sequence encodes CASSKSGTGPLNQPQHF.

V gene TRBV28 combines with J gene TRBJ1-2; 10 nucleotides line up with TRBD1. This CDR3 region has 15 residues. V lost 5 bases and J lost 4; bases outside the gene matches: 7. Per the germline V gene, CDR1 is MDHEN and CDR2 is SYDVKM. The CDR3 sequence: CASSPSTGGAYGYTF. The CDR3, as DNA: TGTGCCAGCAGTCCTTCGACAGGGGGCGCCTATGGCTACACCTTC.

The chain is built from TRBV18 and TRBJ2-7; D may be TRBD1 (6 bases). The germline V gene encodes CDR1 KGHSH and CDR2 LQKENI. The ends were cut back, 2 bases at V and 0 bases at J, with 11 bases in the middle. This CDR3 comprises 15 residues. The CDR3 sequence: CASSPGHRDSYEQYF. The CDR3 bases are TGTGCCAGCTCACCAGGTCACAGGGACTCCTACGAGCAGTACTTC.

This rearrangement joins TRBV9 to TRBJ1-3; 11 bases are shared with TRBD1. V lost 4 bases, J lost 1 base, and 7 bases stayed unmatched. Germline V lookup: CDR1 SGDLS, CDR2 YYNGEE. The CDR3 sequence is 17 residues long. The CDR3 spells CASSPPGTGGSGNTIYF. In nucleotides, the CDR3 is TGTGCCAGCAGCCCCCCCGGGACAGGGGGATCTGGAAACACCATATATTTT.

The V gene is TRBV29-1, the J gene TRBJ2-1, with a possible D match to TRBD2 (6 bases). This CDR3 has 11 amino acids. The germline V gene has CDR1 SQVTM and CDR2 ANQGSEA. Deletions cut 7 bases from V and 8 bases from J, with 12 bases between. The CDR3 nucleotides are TGCAGCGCCGGCGGGGTCCATGAGCAGTTCTTC. Protein product: CSAGGVHEQFF.

The rearrangement joins TRBV7-3 to TRBJ2-3, with no clear D. V was pared by 4 bases and J by 2 bases, with 13 bases between. CDR3 size: 15 residues. Germline V lookup: CDR1 SGHTA, CDR2 FQGTGA. The CDR3 protein is CASSSDGYYTDTQYF. CDR3 coding DNA: TGTGCCAGCAGCTCCGACGGTTACTACACAGATACGCAGTATTTT.

The chain employs TRBV19 and TRBJ1-3; D unresolved. V dropped 5 bases and J dropped 0 bases, with 14 bases sitting between them. The germline V gene has CDR1 LNHDA and CDR2 SQIVND (reference sequence). CDR3 length equals 16 residues. The CDR3 spells CASSSVGHLSGNTIYF. The DNA of the CDR3 is TGTGCCAGTAGTTCCGTCGGGCATCTCTCTGGAAACACCATATATTTT.

This chain connects TRBV10-3 to TRBJ2-1; 12 bases line up with TRBD2. V was clipped by 6 bases and J by 4 bases; unmatched bases: 4. Per the germline V gene, CDR1 is ENHRY and CDR2 is SYGVKD. The CDR3 covers 15 residues. The CDR3 protein is CAIRTLAGGYNEQFF. CDR3 bases: TGTGCCATCAGGACACTAGCGGGGGGTTACAATGAGCAGTTCTTC.

This chain links TRBV9 with TRBJ2-3, with D tentatively TRBD2 (6 bases). Per germline, CDR1 SGDLS and CDR2 YYNGEE. The CDR3 runs to 14 residues. V lost 0 bases to trimming and J lost 4 bases, with 9 bases between them. The CDR3 here is CASSVATGADTQYF. CDR3 sequence (DNA): TGTGCCAGCAGCGTAGCTACGGGAGCAGATACGCAGTATTTT.

As for this clone: Within the sample, other DNA sequences also encode this same CDR3. This chain connects TRBV3-1 (or the pseudogene TRBV3-2) to TRBJ2-3, with 9 nucleotides matching TRBD2. J lost 0 bases, V lost 3 bases, and 4 bases had no gene match. This CDR3 is built from 16 residues. Germline CDR1 is LGHDT and CDR2 is YNNKEL (reference sequence). The CDR3 nucleotides are TGTGCCAGCAGCCAGCTCGCGGGGGGGAGCACAGATACGCAGTATTTT. It codes for CASSQLAGGSTDTQYF.

The CDR3 loop reads CASSFNRGRNTEAFF. CDR3 nucleotides: TGTGCCAGCAGTTTTAACAGGGGAAGGAACACTGAAGCTTTCTTT. The chain links TRBV28 to TRBJ1-1; 7 bases align to TRBD1. CDR3 length equals 15 residues. V was clipped by 3 bases and J by 1 base; unmatched bases: 5. The germline V gene has CDR1 MDHEN and CDR2 SYDVKM.

The sample holds one count of this clone. The chain employs TRBV5-1 and TRBJ2-1; D unclear. CDR3 size: 13 residues. Per germline, CDR1 SGHRS and CDR2 YFSETQ. V lost 0 bases, J lost 5 bases, and 6 bases lay in between. The CDR3 nucleotides are TGCGCCAGCAGCTTGGACCGAAACAATGAGCAGTTCTTC. Its translation is CASSLDRNNEQFF.